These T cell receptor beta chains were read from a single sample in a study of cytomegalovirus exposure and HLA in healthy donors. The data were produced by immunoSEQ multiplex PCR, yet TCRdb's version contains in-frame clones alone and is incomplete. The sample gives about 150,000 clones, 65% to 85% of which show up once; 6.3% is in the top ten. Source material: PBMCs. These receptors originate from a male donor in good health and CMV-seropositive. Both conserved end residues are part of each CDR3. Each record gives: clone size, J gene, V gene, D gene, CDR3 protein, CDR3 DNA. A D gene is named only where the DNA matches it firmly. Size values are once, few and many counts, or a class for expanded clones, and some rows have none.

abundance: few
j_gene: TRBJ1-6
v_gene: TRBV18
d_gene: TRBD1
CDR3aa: CASSRDRGSYNSPLHF
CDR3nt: TGTGCCAGCTCACGGGACAGGGGGTCCTATAATTCACCCCTCCACTTT

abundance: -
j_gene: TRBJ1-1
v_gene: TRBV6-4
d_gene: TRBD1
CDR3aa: CASRPQGWDTEAFF
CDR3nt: TGTGCCAGCAGACCACAGGGGTGGGACACTGAAGCTTTCTTT

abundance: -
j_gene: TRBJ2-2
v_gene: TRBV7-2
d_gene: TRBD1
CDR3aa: CASSLVSTGANTGELFF
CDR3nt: TGTGCCAGCAGCTTAGTCTCCACAGGGGCGAACACCGGGGAGCTGTTTTTT

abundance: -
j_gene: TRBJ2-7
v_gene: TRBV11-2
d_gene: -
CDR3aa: CASSSIATLTEKGSYEQYF
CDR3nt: TGTGCCAGCAGCTCCATCGCCACCTTGACAGAGAAGGGCTCCTACGAGCAGTACTTC

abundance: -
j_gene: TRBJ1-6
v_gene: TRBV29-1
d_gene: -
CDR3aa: CSVGSGDNSPLHF
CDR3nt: TGCAGCGTTGGATCAGGGGATAATTCACCCCTCCACTTT

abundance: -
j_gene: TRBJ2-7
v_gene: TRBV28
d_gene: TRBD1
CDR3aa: CASSPLGQGIYEQYF
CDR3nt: TGTGCCAGCAGTCCCCTAGGACAGGGAATTTACGAGCAGTACTTC

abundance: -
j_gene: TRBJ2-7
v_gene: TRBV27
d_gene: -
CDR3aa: CASRKQGGYEQYF
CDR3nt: TGTGCCAGCAGGAAACAGGGGGGGTACGAGCAGTACTTC

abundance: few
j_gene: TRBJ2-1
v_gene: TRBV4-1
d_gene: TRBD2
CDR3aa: CASSQGRLAGLLIGQFF
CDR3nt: TGCGCCAGCAGCCAAGGAAGACTAGCGGGACTCCTTATAGGGCAGTTCTTC

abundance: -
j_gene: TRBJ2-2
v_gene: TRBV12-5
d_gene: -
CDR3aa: CASGFAGGKTGELFF
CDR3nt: TGTGCTAGTGGTTTTGCAGGGGGGAAGACCGGGGAGCTGTTTTTT

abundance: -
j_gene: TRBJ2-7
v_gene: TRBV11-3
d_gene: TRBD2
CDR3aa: CASSSGGSSGYEQYF
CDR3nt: TGTGCCAGCAGCTCGGGGGGGAGTTCCGGGTACGAGCAGTACTTC

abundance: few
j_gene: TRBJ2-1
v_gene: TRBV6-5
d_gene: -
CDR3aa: CATRRLGYNEQFF
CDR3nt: TGTGCCACCCGAAGACTGGGTTACAATGAGCAGTTCTTC

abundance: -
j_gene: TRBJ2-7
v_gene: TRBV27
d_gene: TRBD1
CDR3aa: CASSLGQGLEQYF
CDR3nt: TGTGCCAGCAGTTTAGGACAGGGCCTCGAGCAGTACTTC

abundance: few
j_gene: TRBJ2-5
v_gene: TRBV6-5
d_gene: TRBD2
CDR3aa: CASSSLTSGTQETQYF
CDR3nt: TGTGCCAGCAGTTCCCTGACTAGCGGGACACAAGAGACCCAGTACTTC

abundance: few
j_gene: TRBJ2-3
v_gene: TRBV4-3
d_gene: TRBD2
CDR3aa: CASSQEASGRGDTQYF
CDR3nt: TGCGCCAGCAGCCAAGAGGCGAGCGGGAGGGGGGATACGCAGTATTTT

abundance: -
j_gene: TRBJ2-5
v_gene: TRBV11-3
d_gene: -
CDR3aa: CASSLFWLAQETQYF
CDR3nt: TGTGCCAGCAGCTTATTCTGGCTAGCGCAAGAGACCCAGTACTTC

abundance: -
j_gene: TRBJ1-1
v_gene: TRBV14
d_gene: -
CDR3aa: CASSKDRNTEAFF
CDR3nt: TGTGCCAGCAGCAAAGACAGGAACACTGAAGCTTTCTTT

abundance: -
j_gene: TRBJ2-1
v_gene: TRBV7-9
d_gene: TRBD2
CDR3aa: CASSLDAGVVSYNEQFF
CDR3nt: TGTGCCAGCAGCTTAGACGCGGGAGTTGTATCCTACAATGAGCAGTTCTTC

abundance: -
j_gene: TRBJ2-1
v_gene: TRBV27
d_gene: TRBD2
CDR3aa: CASSLLLAGKYNEQFF
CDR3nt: TGTGCCAGCAGTTTACTGCTAGCGGGGAAATACAATGAGCAGTTCTTC

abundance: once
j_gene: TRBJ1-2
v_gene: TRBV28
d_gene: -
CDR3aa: CASSLDFYGYTF
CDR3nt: TGTGCCAGCAGTTTAGACTTCTATGGCTACACCTTC

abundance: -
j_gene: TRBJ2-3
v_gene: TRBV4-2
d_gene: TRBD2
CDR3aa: CASSQGIGREADTQYF
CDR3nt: TGTGCCAGCAGCCAAGGGATCGGGCGGGAGGCGGATACGCAGTATTTT

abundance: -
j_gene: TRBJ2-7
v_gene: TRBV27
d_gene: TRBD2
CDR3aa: CASWAAGWYEQYF
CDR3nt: TGTGCCAGCTGGGCAGCGGGATGGTACGAGCAGTACTTC

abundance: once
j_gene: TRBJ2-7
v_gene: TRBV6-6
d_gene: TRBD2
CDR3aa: CASKFLAGEGEQYF
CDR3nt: TGTGCCAGCAAGTTTCTAGCGGGAGAAGGTGAGCAGTACTTC

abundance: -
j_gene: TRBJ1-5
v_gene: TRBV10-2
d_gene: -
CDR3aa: CASSEAGGLGNQPQHF
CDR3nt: TGCGCCAGCAGTGAAGCAGGAGGATTAGGCAATCAGCCCCAGCATTTT

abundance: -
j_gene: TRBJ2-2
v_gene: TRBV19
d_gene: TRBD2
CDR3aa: CASSTFRTSGSTGELFF
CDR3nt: TGTGCCAGTAGTACCTTCCGGACTAGCGGGAGCACCGGGGAGCTGTTTTTT

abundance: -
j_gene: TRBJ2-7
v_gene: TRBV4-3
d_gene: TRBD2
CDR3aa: CASSPREGAYEQYF
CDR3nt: TGCGCCAGCAGCCCCCGGGAGGGAGCCTACGAGCAGTACTTC

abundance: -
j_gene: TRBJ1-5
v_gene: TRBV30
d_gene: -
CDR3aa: CAWSGQYNQPQHF
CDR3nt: TGTGCCTGGAGTGGGCAGTACAATCAGCCCCAGCATTTT

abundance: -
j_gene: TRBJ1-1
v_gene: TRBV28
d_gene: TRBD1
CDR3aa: CASSLRRTGGNAEAFF
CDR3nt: TGTGCCAGCAGTTTAAGGAGGACAGGGGGAAACGCTGAAGCTTTCTTT

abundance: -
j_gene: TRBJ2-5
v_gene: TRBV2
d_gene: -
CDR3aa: CASRGHLQETQYF
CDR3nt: TGTGCCAGCAGGGGACACCTCCAAGAGACCCAGTACTTC

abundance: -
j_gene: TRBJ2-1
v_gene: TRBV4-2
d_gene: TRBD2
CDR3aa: CASSQVSGRENEQFF
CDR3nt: TGTGCCAGCAGCCAAGTTAGTGGGAGGGAAAATGAGCAGTTCTTC

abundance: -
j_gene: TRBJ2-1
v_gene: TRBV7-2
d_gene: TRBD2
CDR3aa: CASSLGREAEQFF
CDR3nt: TGTGCCAGCAGCTTAGGGCGGGAGGCTGAGCAGTTCTTC

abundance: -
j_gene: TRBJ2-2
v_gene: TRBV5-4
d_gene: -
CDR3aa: CASTLGTPNTGELFF
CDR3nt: TGTGCCAGCACACTAGGGACTCCAAACACCGGGGAGCTGTTTTTT

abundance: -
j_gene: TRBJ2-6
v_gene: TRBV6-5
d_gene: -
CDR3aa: CASTMGSSGANVLTF
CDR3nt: TGTGCCAGCACCATGGGGAGCTCTGGGGCCAACGTCCTGACTTTC

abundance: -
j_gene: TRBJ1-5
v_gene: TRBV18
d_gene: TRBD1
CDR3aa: CASSPGTGGYNQPQHF
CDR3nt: TGTGCCAGCTCACCTGGGACAGGGGGTTACAATCAGCCCCAGCATTTT

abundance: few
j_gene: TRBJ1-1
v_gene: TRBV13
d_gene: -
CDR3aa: CASSLGRGIATEAFF
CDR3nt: TGTGCCAGCAGCTTAGGTAGGGGGATAGCCACTGAAGCTTTCTTT

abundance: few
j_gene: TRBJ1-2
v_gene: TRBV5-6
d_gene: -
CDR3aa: CASSPVQRGYTF
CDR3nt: TGTGCCAGCAGCCCGGTTCAGAGGGGCTACACCTTC

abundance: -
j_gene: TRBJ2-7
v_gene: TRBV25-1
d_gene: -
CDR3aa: CASSPLSADEQYF
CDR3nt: TGTGCCAGCAGTCCCCTCTCGGCGGACGAGCAGTACTTC

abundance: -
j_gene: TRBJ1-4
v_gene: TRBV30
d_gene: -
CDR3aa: CAWSGILKGKLFF
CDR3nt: TGTGCCTGGAGCGGGATTTTGAAAGGGAAACTGTTTTTT

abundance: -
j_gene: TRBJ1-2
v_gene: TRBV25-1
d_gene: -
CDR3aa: CASSAPGWSYGYTF
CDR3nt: TGTGCCAGCAGTGCCCCAGGGTGGAGCTATGGCTACACCTTC

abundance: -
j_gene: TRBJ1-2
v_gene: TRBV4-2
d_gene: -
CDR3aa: CASSQGVGGGSASLGYTF
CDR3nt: TGTGCCAGCAGCCAAGGGGTCGGGGGAGGTTCAGCCTCGCTTGGCTACACCTTC

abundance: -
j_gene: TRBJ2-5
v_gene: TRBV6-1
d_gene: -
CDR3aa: CASYGGVETQYF
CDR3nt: TGTGCCAGCTACGGAGGAGTAGAGACCCAGTACTTC

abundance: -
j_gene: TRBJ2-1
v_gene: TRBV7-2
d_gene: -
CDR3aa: CASSPVRRDPPKGQFF
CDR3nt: TGTGCCAGCAGCCCAGTCCGCCGGGATCCTCCTAAGGGGCAGTTCTTC

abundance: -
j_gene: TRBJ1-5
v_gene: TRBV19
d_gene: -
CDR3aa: CASSRSGDQPQHF
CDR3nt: TGTGCCAGTAGTCGTTCGGGAGATCAGCCCCAGCATTTT

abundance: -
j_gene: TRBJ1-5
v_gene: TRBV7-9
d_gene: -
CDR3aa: CSSSTSVGGTQHF
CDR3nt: TGTTCCAGCAGTACTTCCGTGGGAGGGACCCAGCATTTT

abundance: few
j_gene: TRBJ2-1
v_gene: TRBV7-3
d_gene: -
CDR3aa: CASSSSIPYNEQFF
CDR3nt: TGTGCCAGCAGCTCTAGCATCCCCTACAATGAGCAGTTCTTC

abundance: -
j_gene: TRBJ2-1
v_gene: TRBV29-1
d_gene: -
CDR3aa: CSVEADRGHEQFF
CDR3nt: TGCAGCGTTGAAGCGGATCGGGGTCATGAGCAGTTCTTC

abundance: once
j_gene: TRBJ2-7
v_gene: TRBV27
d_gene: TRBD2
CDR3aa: CASRPTSGIPYEQYF
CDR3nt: TGTGCCAGCAGGCCTACTAGCGGGATCCCCTACGAGCAGTACTTC

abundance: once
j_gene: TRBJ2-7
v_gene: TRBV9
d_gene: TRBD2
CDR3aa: CASSLGTSGSNYEQYF
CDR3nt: TGTGCCAGCAGCCTAGGGACTAGCGGGAGTAATTACGAGCAGTACTTC

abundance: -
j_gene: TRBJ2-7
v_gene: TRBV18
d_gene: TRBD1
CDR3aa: CASSSLPGQGRDEQYF
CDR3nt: TGTGCCAGCTCATCACTTCCGGGACAGGGTCGCGACGAGCAGTACTTC

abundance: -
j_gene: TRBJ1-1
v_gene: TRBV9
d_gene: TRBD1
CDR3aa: CASSATGGRTEAFF
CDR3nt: TGTGCCAGCAGCGCCACAGGGGGCCGGACTGAAGCTTTCTTT

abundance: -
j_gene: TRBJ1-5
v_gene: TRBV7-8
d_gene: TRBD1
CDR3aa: CASSLQGAYQPQHF
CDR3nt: TGTGCCAGCAGCTTACAGGGGGCTTATCAGCCCCAGCATTTT

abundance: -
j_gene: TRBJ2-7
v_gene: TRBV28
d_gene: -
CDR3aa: CASTSSAYEQYF
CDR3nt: TGTGCCAGCACCTCTTCGGCCTACGAGCAGTACTTC

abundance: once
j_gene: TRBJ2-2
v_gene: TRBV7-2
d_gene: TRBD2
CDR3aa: CASSLVRLAVPGGELFF
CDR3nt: TGTGCCAGCAGCCTAGTCCGACTAGCGGTACCGGGCGGGGAGCTGTTTTTT

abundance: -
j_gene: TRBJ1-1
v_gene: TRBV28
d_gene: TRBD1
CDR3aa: CASSSYRGRDMNTEAFF
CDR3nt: TGTGCCAGCAGTTCCTACAGGGGGCGAGACATGAACACTGAAGCTTTCTTT

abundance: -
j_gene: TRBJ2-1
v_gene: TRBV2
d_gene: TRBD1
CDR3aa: CASRSLDRLYEQFF
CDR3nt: TGTGCCAGCCGAAGCTTGGACAGGCTCTATGAGCAGTTCTTC

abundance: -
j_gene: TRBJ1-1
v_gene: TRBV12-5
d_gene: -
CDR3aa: CASGFGGVGRTEAFF
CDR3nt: TGTGCTAGTGGTTTTGGGGGGGTAGGGCGCACTGAAGCTTTCTTT